This T cell receptor beta chain was recovered during a study of radiation and T cells in renal cell carcinoma. This clone was detected only once. Assay: immunoSEQ multiplex PCR; the TCRdb copy retains only in-frame clones and omits some. Of about 86,000 clones detected, over 80% appear once; the ten largest clones hold 9.4%. Regarding time point: blood 4 weeks post-SBRT, at nephrectomy. Treatment described: 15 Gy SBRT to primary tumor, nephrectomy 4 weeks later. Nephrectomy followed 15 Gy stereotactic body radiation by 4 weeks. Blood was sampled at baseline, 2 weeks and 4 weeks after SBRT. The patient's renal cell carcinoma had clear cell pathology. J gave up 3 bases and V 0 bases, and 1 base lay outside the gene matches. The CDR3 runs to 15 residues. CDR1 is SGDLS, CDR2 YYNGEE, per germline.

The clonotype comes from a man aged 45 to 65 with renal cell carcinoma. The specimen comprised blood, sampled from a patient whose treatment included radiotherapy and nephrectomy. The chain uses TRBV9 and TRBJ2-2; TRBD2 aligns across 8 bases. The CDR3 spells CASSVEGLDTGELFF. The DNA of the CDR3 is TGTGCCAGCAGCGTAGAGGGACTAGACACCGGGGAGCTGTTTTTT.